Listed below are T cell receptor beta chains from one sample, sequenced in a study of response to subunit inactivated influenza vaccine. TCRdb ran MiXCR on the RT-PCR reads and lists one entry per CDR3 protein. In the table there are 450,000 to 700,000 distinct CDR3 sequences, 12% to 15% of which are singletons. The starting material was PBMCs from blood, obtained about 11 days after vaccination. Source of these receptors: a middle-aged man who received an inactivated influenza vaccine. Each CDR3 is given with its conserved first and last residue. A D gene is named only where the DNA matches it firmly. Size values are once, few and many counts, or a class for expanded clones, and some rows have none.

V: TRBV7-8
size: NA
J: TRBJ2-1
D: TRBD1
CDR3: CASSSGTGVLGYYNEQFF
DNA: TGTGCCAGCAGCTCTGGGACAGGAGTGCTAGGTTACTACAATGAGCAGTTCTTC

V: TRBV24-1
size: many
J: TRBJ1-5
D: NA
CDR3: CATSDSGIGDQPQHF
DNA: TGTGCCACCAGTGATTCGGGCATTGGCGATCAGCCCCAGCATTTT

V: TRBV5-1
size: many
J: TRBJ2-3
D: TRBD2
CDR3: CASSPTSGPQDTQYF
DNA: TGCGCCAGCAGCCCGACTAGCGGCCCTCAAGATACGCAGTATTTT

V: TRBV29-1
size: NA
J: TRBJ2-5
D: TRBD2
CDR3: CSVTRDAGVEETQYF
DNA: TGCAGCGTTACTAGAGACGCGGGAGTAGAAGAGACCCAGTACTTC

V: TRBV6-2/TRBV6-3
size: few
J: TRBJ2-3
D: NA
CDR3: CASAKSGSTDTQYF
DNA: TGTGCCAGCGCAAAAAGCGGGAGCACAGATACGCAGTATTTT

V: TRBV3-1
size: few
J: TRBJ1-3
D: NA
CDR3: CASSHSDSGNTIYF
DNA: TGTGCCAGCAGCCACTCGGACTCTGGAAACACCATATATTTT

V: TRBV11-2
size: NA
J: TRBJ2-5
D: NA
CDR3: CASSPQGWVETQYF
DNA: TGTGCCAGCAGCCCCCAGGGGTGGGTAGAGACCCAGTACTTC

V: TRBV29-1
size: NA
J: TRBJ2-7
D: NA
CDR3: CSVEVVDATYEQYF
DNA: TGCAGCGTTGAAGTCGTGGACGCTACCTACGAGCAGTACTTC

V: TRBV2
size: few
J: TRBJ2-1
D: NA
CDR3: CASRELGDEQFF
DNA: TGTGCCAGCAGAGAGTTGGGGGATGAGCAGTTCTTC

V: TRBV28
size: NA
J: TRBJ2-7
D: NA
CDR3: CASMGAYEQYF
DNA: TGTGCCAGCATGGGGGCCTACGAGCAGTACTTC

V: TRBV7-2
size: many
J: TRBJ2-7
D: NA
CDR3: CASSQDYNSYEQYF
DNA: TGTGCCAGCAGCCAAGACTATAACTCCTACGAGCAGTACTTC

V: TRBV20-1
size: NA
J: TRBJ2-6
D: TRBD1
CDR3: CSASTSGTGYSGANVLTF
DNA: TGCAGTGCTTCCACGTCCGGGACAGGGTACTCTGGAGCCAACGTCCTGACTTTC

V: TRBV5-1
size: NA
J: TRBJ1-2
D: TRBD1
CDR3: CASSIGQGPFHSYGYTF
DNA: TGCGCCAGCAGCATCGGACAGGGCCCATTCCATTCCTATGGCTACACCTTC

V: TRBV15
size: NA
J: TRBJ1-5
D: NA
CDR3: CATSRGLNQPQHF
DNA: TGTGCCACCAGCCGCGGCCTCAATCAGCCCCAGCATTTT

V: TRBV24-1
size: few
J: TRBJ2-1
D: TRBD1
CDR3: CATSRGPSNNEQFF
DNA: TGTGCCACCTCCAGGGGGCCCAGTAACAATGAGCAGTTCTTC

V: TRBV4-3
size: NA
J: TRBJ2-4
D: TRBD1
CDR3: CASSPDSGTGSSLAKNIQYF
DNA: TGCGCCAGCAGCCCAGACTCCGGGACAGGGTCCTCACTAGCCAAAAACATTCAGTACTTC

V: TRBV12-3/TRBV12-4
size: NA
J: TRBJ2-2
D: NA
CDR3: CASINREGVPGELFF
DNA: TGTGCCAGCATAAACAGGGAGGGTGTCCCCGGGGAGCTGTTTTTT

V: TRBV4-2
size: NA
J: TRBJ2-1
D: NA
CDR3: CASSQFDKNNEQFF
DNA: TGTGCCAGCAGCCAATTCGACAAGAACAATGAGCAGTTCTTC

V: TRBV10-3
size: few
J: TRBJ2-1
D: TRBD1
CDR3: CAIISGQGGEQFF
DNA: TGTGCCATCATTTCCGGACAGGGGGGTGAGCAGTTCTTC

V: TRBV4-3
size: NA
J: TRBJ2-4
D: TRBD1
CDR3: CASSQLRQGPRYF
DNA: TGCGCCAGCAGCCAATTACGACAGGGGCCGCGGTACTTC

V: TRBV5-1
size: NA
J: TRBJ1-1
D: NA
CDR3: CASSLASGTRSTEAFF
DNA: TGCGCCAGCAGCTTGGCCTCCGGGACAAGGAGCACTGAAGCTTTCTTT

V: TRBV2
size: many
J: TRBJ2-3
D: TRBD2
CDR3: CASSEHTGGTDTQYF
DNA: TGTGCCAGCAGTGAGCATACGGGAGGAACAGATACGCAGTATTTT

V: TRBV28
size: few
J: TRBJ1-5
D: TRBD1
CDR3: CASSSGTGWQPQHF
DNA: TGTGCCAGCAGCTCCGGGACAGGGTGGCAGCCCCAGCATTTT

V: TRBV20-1
size: few
J: TRBJ2-2
D: NA
CDR3: CSARGGGGAGELFF
DNA: TGCAGTGCTAGGGGTGGAGGAGGCGCCGGGGAGCTGTTTTTT

V: TRBV2
size: NA
J: TRBJ2-3
D: TRBD1
CDR3: CASRRTGTGGDTQYF
DNA: TGTGCCAGCAGGCGAACCGGGACAGGGGGAGATACGCAGTATTTT

V: TRBV21-1
size: NA
J: TRBJ2-4
D: NA
CDR3: CASSKDRTELAKNIQYF
DNA: TGTGCCAGCAGCAAGGATCGGACTGAATTAGCCAAAAACATTCAGTACTTC

V: TRBV7-9
size: few
J: TRBJ2-1
D: NA
CDR3: CASSLSEGGPVF
DNA: TGTGCCAGCAGCCTTAGCGAGGGAGGCCCAGTCTTC

V: TRBV6-5
size: NA
J: TRBJ2-5
D: NA
CDR3: CASSYLGVRETQYF
DNA: TGTGCCAGCAGTTATTTGGGGGTACGAGAGACCCAGTACTTC

V: TRBV10-3
size: NA
J: TRBJ2-6
D: NA
CDR3: CAISHKERTGANVLTF
DNA: TGTGCCATCAGCCACAAGGAGAGGACTGGGGCCAACGTCCTGACTTTC

V: TRBV7-2
size: NA
J: TRBJ2-5
D: NA
CDR3: CASSLVGVRGGETQYF
DNA: TGTGCCAGCAGCTTAGTGGGTGTTCGGGGTGGAGAGACCCAGTACTTC

V: TRBV27
size: NA
J: TRBJ2-7
D: TRBD1
CDR3: CASSYLGQGTGQYF
DNA: TGTGCCAGCAGTTATCTCGGACAGGGGACGGGGCAGTACTTC

V: TRBV12-3/TRBV12-4
size: few
J: TRBJ2-3
D: NA
CDR3: CASRPESDTQYF
DNA: TGTGCCAGCAGACCAGAATCCGATACGCAGTATTTT

V: TRBV6-2/TRBV6-3
size: NA
J: TRBJ2-1
D: NA
CDR3: CASSYFGNEQFF
DNA: TGTGCCAGCAGTTATTTCGGGAATGAGCAGTTCTTC

V: TRBV29-1
size: many
J: TRBJ2-1
D: NA
CDR3: CSVEDYYNEQFF
DNA: TGCAGCGTTGAGGATTACTACAATGAGCAGTTCTTC

V: TRBV28
size: NA
J: TRBJ2-1
D: TRBD2
CDR3: CASVGLNNEQFF
DNA: TGTGCCAGTGTGGGACTAAACAATGAGCAGTTCTTC

V: TRBV14
size: few
J: TRBJ2-5
D: NA
CDR3: CASSQVGRRETQYF
DNA: TGTGCCAGCAGCCAAGTGGGGCGACGAGAGACCCAGTACTTC

V: TRBV20-1
size: few
J: TRBJ1-3
D: NA
CDR3: CSAGGLPGNTIYF
DNA: TGCAGTGCTGGGGGCCTCCCTGGAAACACCATATATTTT

V: TRBV6-2/TRBV6-3
size: NA
J: TRBJ2-1
D: TRBD2
CDR3: CASRLPSGRPRDEQFF
DNA: TGTGCCAGCAGGCTTCCCAGCGGGAGGCCTAGGGATGAGCAGTTCTTC

V: TRBV2
size: few
J: TRBJ2-1
D: TRBD2
CDR3: CASADKRGFSYNEQFF
DNA: TGTGCCAGCGCCGATAAGCGGGGGTTTTCCTACAATGAGCAGTTCTTC

V: TRBV11-2
size: NA
J: TRBJ2-1
D: TRBD2
CDR3: CASRRLAGDNNEQFF
DNA: TGTGCCAGCAGGCGACTAGCGGGGGATAATAATGAGCAGTTCTTC

V: TRBV10-3
size: many
J: TRBJ2-2
D: NA
CDR3: CAISVTGPQLGELFF
DNA: TGTGCCATCAGTGTCACCGGGCCTCAGCTCGGGGAGCTGTTTTTT

V: TRBV28
size: NA
J: TRBJ2-7
D: NA
CDR3: CASSLTRGAGANYEHYF
DNA: TGTGCCAGCAGTTTAACTAGAGGGGCAGGGGCGAACTACGAGCATTACTTC

V: TRBV9
size: NA
J: TRBJ2-5
D: NA
CDR3: CASSVGPTVEETQYF
DNA: TGTGCCAGCAGCGTAGGCCCTACAGTCGAAGAGACCCAGTACTTC

V: TRBV20-1
size: NA
J: TRBJ2-5
D: NA
CDR3: CSARDGSSETQYF
DNA: TGCAGTGCTAGAGATGGGAGTTCCGAGACCCAGTACTTC

V: TRBV20-1
size: NA
J: TRBJ2-2
D: TRBD1
CDR3: CSAPNYRGNGELFF
DNA: TGCAGTGCTCCAAACTACAGGGGTAACGGGGAGCTGTTTTTT

V: TRBV5-1
size: few
J: TRBJ2-3
D: NA
CDR3: CASSLVGFGSDTQYF
DNA: TGCGCCAGCAGCTTGGTAGGCTTCGGGTCAGATACGCAGTATTTT

V: TRBV2
size: NA
J: TRBJ2-1
D: NA
CDR3: CASRGVGGSSYNEQFF
DNA: TGTGCCAGCAGGGGGGTTGGGGGGAGCTCCTACAATGAGCAGTTCTTC

V: TRBV5-1
size: NA
J: TRBJ1-2
D: NA
CDR3: CASSNSDSNYGYTF
DNA: TGCGCCAGCAGCAACAGCGATTCTAACTATGGCTACACCTTC

V: TRBV18
size: few
J: TRBJ2-7
D: NA
CDR3: CASSPGRQSYEQYF
DNA: TGTGCCAGCTCACCAGGGCGACAGTCCTACGAGCAGTACTTC

V: TRBV6-4
size: NA
J: TRBJ1-1
D: NA
CDR3: CASKYTAGTEAFF
DNA: TGTGCCAGCAAATATACGGCAGGGACTGAAGCTTTCTTT

V: TRBV7-8
size: NA
J: TRBJ1-1
D: NA
CDR3: CASSFRTLQGYTEAFF
DNA: TGTGCCAGCAGCTTCCGGACTTTACAGGGTTACACTGAAGCTTTCTTT

V: TRBV6-1
size: many
J: TRBJ2-7
D: NA
CDR3: CASSGGAGIEEQYF
DNA: TGTGCCAGCAGCGGCGGGGCTGGGATTGAAGAGCAGTACTTC

V: TRBV6-2/TRBV6-3
size: few
J: TRBJ2-7
D: NA
CDR3: CASSLSWNEQYF
DNA: TGTGCCAGCAGTTTAAGCTGGAACGAGCAGTACTTC